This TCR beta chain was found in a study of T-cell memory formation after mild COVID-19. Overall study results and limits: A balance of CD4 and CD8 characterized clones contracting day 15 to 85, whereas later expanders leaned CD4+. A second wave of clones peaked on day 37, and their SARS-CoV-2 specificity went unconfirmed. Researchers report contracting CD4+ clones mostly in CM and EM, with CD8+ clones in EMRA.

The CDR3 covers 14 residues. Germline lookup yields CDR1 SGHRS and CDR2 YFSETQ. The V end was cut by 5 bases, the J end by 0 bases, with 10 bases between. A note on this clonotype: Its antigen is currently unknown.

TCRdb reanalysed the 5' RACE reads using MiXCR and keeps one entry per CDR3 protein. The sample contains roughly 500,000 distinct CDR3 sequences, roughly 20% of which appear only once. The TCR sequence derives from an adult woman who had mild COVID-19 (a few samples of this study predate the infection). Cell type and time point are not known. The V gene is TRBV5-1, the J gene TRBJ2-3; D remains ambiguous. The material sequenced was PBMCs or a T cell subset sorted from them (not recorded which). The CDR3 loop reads CASRTGASTDTQYF. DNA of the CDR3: TGCGCCAGCAGAACCGGAGCTAGCACAGATACGCAGTATTTT.